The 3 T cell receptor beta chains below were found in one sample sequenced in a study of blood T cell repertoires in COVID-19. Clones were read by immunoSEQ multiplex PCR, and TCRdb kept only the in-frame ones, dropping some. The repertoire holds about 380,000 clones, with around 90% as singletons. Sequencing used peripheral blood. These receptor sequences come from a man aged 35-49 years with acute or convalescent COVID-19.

The CDR3 DNA sequence: TGCAGTGCTAGGGAGACCTACGAGCAGTACTTC. It encodes CSARETYEQYF. The V gene is TRBV20-1, the J gene TRBJ2-7; no reliable D call. Trimming pared 3 bases from V and 2 bases from J, leaving 5 bases between. The CDR3 has 11 residues. Germline V CDR1 and CDR2: DFQATT, SNEGSKA (reference sequence).

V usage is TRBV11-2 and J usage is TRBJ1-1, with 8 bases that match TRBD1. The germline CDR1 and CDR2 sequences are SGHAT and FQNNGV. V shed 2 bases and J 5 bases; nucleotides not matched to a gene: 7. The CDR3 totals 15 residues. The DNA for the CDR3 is TGTGCCAGCAGCTTACAGACAGGGGTCCTTACTGAAGCTTTCTTT. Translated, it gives CASSLQTGVLTEAFF. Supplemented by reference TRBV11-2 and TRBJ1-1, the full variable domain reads EAGVAQSPRYKIIEKRQSVAFWCNPISGHATLYWYQQILGQGPKLLIQFQNNGVVDDSQLPKDRFSAERLKGVDSTLKIQPAKLEDSAVYLCASSLQTGVLTEAFFGQGTRLTVV.

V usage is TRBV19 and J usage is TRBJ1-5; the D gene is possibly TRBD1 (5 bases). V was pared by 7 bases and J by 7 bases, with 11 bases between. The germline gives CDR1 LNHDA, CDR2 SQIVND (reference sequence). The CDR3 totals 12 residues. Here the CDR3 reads CASKVGLQPQHF. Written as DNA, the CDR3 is TGTGCCAGTAAAGTGGGGCTACAGCCCCAGCATTTT. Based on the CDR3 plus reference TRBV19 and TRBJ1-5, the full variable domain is DGGITQSPKYLFRKEGQNVTLSCEQNLNHDAMYWYRQDPGQGLRLIYYSQIVNDFQKGDIAEGYSVSREKKESFPLTVTSAQKNPTAFYLCASKVGLQPQHFGDGTRLSIL.